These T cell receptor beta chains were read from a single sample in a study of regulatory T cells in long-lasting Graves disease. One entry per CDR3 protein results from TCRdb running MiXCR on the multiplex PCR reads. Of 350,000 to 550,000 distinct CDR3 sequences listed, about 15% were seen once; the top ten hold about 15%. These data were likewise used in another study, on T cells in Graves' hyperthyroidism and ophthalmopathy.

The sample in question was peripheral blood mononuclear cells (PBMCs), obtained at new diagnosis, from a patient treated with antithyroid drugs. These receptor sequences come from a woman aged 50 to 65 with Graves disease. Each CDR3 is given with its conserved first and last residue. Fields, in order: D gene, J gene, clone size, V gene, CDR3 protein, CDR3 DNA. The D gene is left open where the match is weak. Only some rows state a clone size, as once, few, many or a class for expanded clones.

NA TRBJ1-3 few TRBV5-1 CASSAGTPGNTIYF TGCGCCAGCAGCGCCGGGACGCCTGGAAACACCATATATTTT
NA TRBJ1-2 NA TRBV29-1 CSGQLVAQGTYTF TGCAGCGGGCAGTTAGTTGCGCAGGGCACCTACACCTTC
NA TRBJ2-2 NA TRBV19 CASRPLTGELFF TGTGCCAGTAGGCCTCTCACCGGGGAGCTGTTTTTT
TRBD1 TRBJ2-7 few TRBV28 CASSLNRGLYEQYF TGTGCCAGCAGTTTGAACAGGGGGCTCTACGAGCAGTACTTC
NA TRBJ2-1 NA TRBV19 CASSIDGLQAGTYNEQFF TGTGCCAGTAGTATAGATGGGTTACAGGCCGGGACTTACAATGAGCAGTTCTTC
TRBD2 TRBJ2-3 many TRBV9 CASSLTSGRAFTDTQYF TGTGCCAGCAGCCTGACTAGCGGGAGGGCTTTCACAGATACGCAGTATTTT
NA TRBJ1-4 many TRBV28 CASSLRTVVEKLFF TGTGCCAGCAGTTTAAGGACAGTCGTCGAAAAACTGTTTTTT
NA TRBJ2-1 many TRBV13 CASSLGLQEQFF TGTGCCAGCAGCTTAGGTCTTCAAGAGCAGTTCTTC
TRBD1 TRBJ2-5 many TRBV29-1 CSVAYRGSGETQYF TGCAGCGTTGCTTACAGGGGGTCCGGCGAGACCCAGTACTTC
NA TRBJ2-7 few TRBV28 CASIPGPGTHHEQYF TGTGCCAGCATCCCTGGCCCCGGGACCCACCACGAGCAGTACTTC
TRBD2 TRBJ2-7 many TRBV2 CASRGTSGWEQYF TGTGCCAGCAGAGGGACTAGCGGGTGGGAGCAGTACTTC
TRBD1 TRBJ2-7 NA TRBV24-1 CATSEAGTGSSEQYF TGTGCCACCAGTGAGGCCGGGACAGGGAGTTCCGAGCAGTACTTC
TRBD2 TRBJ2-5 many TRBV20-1 CSASRLAETQYF TGCAGTGCTAGTAGACTAGCGGAGACCCAGTACTTC
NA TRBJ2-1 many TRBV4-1 CASSGLFYNEQFF TGCGCCAGCAGCGGACTGTTCTACAATGAGCAGTTCTTC
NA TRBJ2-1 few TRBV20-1 CSVGGSSYNEQFF TGCAGTGTAGGAGGGAGCTCCTACAATGAGCAGTTCTTC
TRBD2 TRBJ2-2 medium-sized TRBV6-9 CASSYLTSGNTGELFF TGTGCCAGCAGTTACCTGACTAGCGGGAACACCGGGGAGCTGTTTTTT
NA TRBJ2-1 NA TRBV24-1 CATSGGQFNEQFF TGTGCCACCAGCGGGGGACAGTTCAATGAGCAGTTCTTC
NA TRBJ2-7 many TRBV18 CASSPGAAYEQYF TGTGCCAGCTCACCGGGAGCGGCCTACGAGCAGTACTTC
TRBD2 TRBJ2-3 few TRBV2 CASLWTSGTDTQYF TGTGCCAGCCTATGGACTAGCGGGACGGATACGCAGTATTTT
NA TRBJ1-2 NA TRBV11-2 CASSFQWASGYTF TGTGCCAGCAGCTTTCAGTGGGCGAGCGGCTACACCTTC
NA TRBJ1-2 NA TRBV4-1 CASSIAPNGNYGYTF TGCGCCAGCAGCATCGCACCAAATGGTAACTATGGCTACACCTTC
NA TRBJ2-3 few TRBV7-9 CASSLVAGVTDTQYF TGTGCCAGCAGCTTAGTAGCCGGAGTCACAGATACGCAGTATTTT
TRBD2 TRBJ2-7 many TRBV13 CASSLRLAGGYEQYF TGTGCCAGCAGCTTACGACTAGCGGGTGGATACGAGCAGTACTTC
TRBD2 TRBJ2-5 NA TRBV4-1 CASSRGPSGTRYQETQYF TGCGCCAGCAGCCGCGGGCCTAGCGGCACCCGGTACCAAGAGACCCAGTACTTC
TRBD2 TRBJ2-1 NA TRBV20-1 CSALAGAYNEPFF TGCAGTGCTTTAGCGGGAGCCTACAATGAGCCGTTCTTC
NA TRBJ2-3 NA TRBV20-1 CSARDPLGAMLSTDTQYF TGCAGTGCTAGAGACCCCTTGGGAGCGATGCTAAGCACAGATACGCAGTATTTT
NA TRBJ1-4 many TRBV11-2 CASSPDSEKLFF TGTGCCAGCAGCCCCGACAGTGAAAAACTGTTTTTT
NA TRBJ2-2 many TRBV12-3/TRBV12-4 CASSPPGHNTGELFF TGTGCCAGCAGTCCACCGGGGCACAACACCGGGGAGCTGTTTTTT
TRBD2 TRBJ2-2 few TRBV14 CASGQDVRLAGGVTGELFF TGTGCCAGCGGTCAAGATGTGAGACTAGCGGGAGGGGTCACCGGGGAGCTGTTTTTT
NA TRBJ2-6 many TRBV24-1 CATSAQQGTGRAGANVLTF TGTGCCACCAGTGCCCAACAGGGAACGGGGCGGGCTGGGGCCAACGTCCTGACTTTC
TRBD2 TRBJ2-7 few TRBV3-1 CASSQDSIGLAGLYEQYF TGTGCCAGCAGCCAAGATAGTATAGGACTAGCGGGACTCTACGAGCAGTACTTC
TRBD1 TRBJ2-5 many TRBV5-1 CASTSTGSGETQYF TGCGCCAGCACTTCGACAGGGAGCGGTGAGACCCAGTACTTC
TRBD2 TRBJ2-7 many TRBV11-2 CASTLRLAGNYEQYF TGTGCCAGCACCCTACGACTAGCGGGGAACTACGAGCAGTACTTC
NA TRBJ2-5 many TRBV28 CASSSRWGASETQYF TGTGCCAGCAGTTCCCGGTGGGGGGCTTCGGAGACCCAGTACTTC
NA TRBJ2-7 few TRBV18 CASSPSTDGYEQYF TGTGCCAGCTCACCCTCAACCGACGGCTACGAGCAGTACTTC
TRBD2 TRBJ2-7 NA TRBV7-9 CASSSPRGTSGTSYEQYF TGTGCCAGCAGCTCCCCCCGGGGGACTAGCGGGACCTCCTACGAGCAGTACTTC
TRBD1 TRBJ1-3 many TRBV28 CASSTGTGVRSGNTIYF TGTGCCAGCAGTACCGGGACAGGGGTTCGCTCTGGAAACACCATATATTTT
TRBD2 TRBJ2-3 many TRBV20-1 CSASNSGRGTDTQYF TGCAGTGCTAGTAACAGCGGGAGAGGAACAGATACGCAGTATTTT
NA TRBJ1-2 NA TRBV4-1 CASSPSPLGGPFNYGYTF TGCGCCAGCAGCCCCTCCCCTTTGGGGGGGCCATTTAACTATGGCTACACCTTC
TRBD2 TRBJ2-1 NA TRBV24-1 CATSDGLDGEQFF TGTGCCACCAGTGACGGACTAGACGGTGAGCAGTTCTTC
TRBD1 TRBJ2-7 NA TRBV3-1 CASSQNRGVEQYF TGTGCCAGCAGCCAAAACAGGGGGGTCGAGCAGTACTTC
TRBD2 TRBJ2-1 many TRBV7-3 CASSPWASGRREQFF TGTGCCAGCAGCCCATGGGCTAGCGGGAGGAGAGAGCAGTTCTTC
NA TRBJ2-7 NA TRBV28 CASSLEQTTYEQYF TGTGCCAGCAGTTTAGAACAGACAACTTACGAGCAGTACTTC